This record concerns one T cell receptor (beta chain) sequence. Its antigen is as yet unknown. Trimming shortened V by 5 bases and J by 2 bases, and 13 bases separated the two germline ends. The CDR3 length is 14 residues. Looked up from germline, CDR1 is MDHEN and CDR2 is SYDVKM. This record comes from a study of cytomegalovirus exposure and HLA in healthy donors. Across the whole study: Among the 398 genotyped donors, 65% to 85% were placed in the Caucasian-associated ancestry cluster. General study results and limits: Previous analysis showed most TCR beta V segments were productive about 87% or about 30% of the time.

The PCR was carried out with 60 Vbeta primers and 13 Jbeta primers. Some clones are missing from TCRdb's copy, which holds only in-frame ones; the method was immunoSEQ multiplex PCR. The data contain about 150,000 clones, around four fifths of them singletons. This sequence was found in a young woman in good health and CMV-seronegative. J is TRBJ2-7 and V is TRBV28, with D perhaps matching TRBD1 (6 bases). The specimen sequenced was PBMCs. The CDR3 loop is CASSPPDSPYEQYF. CDR3 DNA: TGTGCCAGCAGTCCTCCGGACAGCCCCTACGAGCAGTACTTC.